The rows below give T cell receptor beta chains drawn from one sample of a study of cytomegalovirus exposure and HLA in healthy donors. Assay used: immunoSEQ multiplex PCR; TCRdb lists only in-frame clones, some missing. The sample lists under 150,000 clones, 75% to 85% seen once, with about 4.5% in the top ten. Sequenced sample: PBMCs. These receptors came from a man aged 25-45 years in good health and CMV-seropositive. Both conserved end residues are part of each CDR3. D genes are given only for firm matches. Clone size is stated in some rows and not others, as once, few, many or a class when expanded.

V gene: TRBV11-3
J gene: TRBJ2-2
clone size: .
D gene: TRBD1
CDR3 DNA: TGTGCCAGCAGCGCCCGGACAGGGGGCACCGGGGAGCTGTTTTTT
CDR3 protein: CASSARTGGTGELFF

V gene: TRBV7-6
J gene: TRBJ1-2
clone size: .
D gene: .
CDR3 DNA: TGTGCCAGCAGCACCACAGGAGTCTATGGCTACACCTTC
CDR3 protein: CASSTTGVYGYTF

V gene: TRBV30
J gene: TRBJ1-1
clone size: .
D gene: .
CDR3 DNA: TGTGCCTGGAGTTGGGGGCAGGGTACTGAAGCTTTCTTT
CDR3 protein: CAWSWGQGTEAFF

V gene: TRBV30
J gene: TRBJ2-1
clone size: .
D gene: TRBD1
CDR3 DNA: TGTGCCTGGAGGCTGACAGGGCTGGTTGGTGAGCAGTTCTTC
CDR3 protein: CAWRLTGLVGEQFF

V gene: TRBV6-1
J gene: TRBJ1-2
clone size: .
D gene: TRBD1
CDR3 DNA: TGTGCCAGTAGACAGGGGGGCGGCTACACCTTC
CDR3 protein: CASRQGGGYTF

V gene: TRBV2
J gene: TRBJ2-7
clone size: few
D gene: .
CDR3 DNA: TGTGCCACCAAGACAGGCGCATCGGACGAGCAGTACTTC
CDR3 protein: CATKTGASDEQYF

V gene: TRBV9
J gene: TRBJ2-3
clone size: .
D gene: TRBD2
CDR3 DNA: TGTGCCAGCAGCGTAGGTGCGGGGGGGTACACAGATACGCAGTATTTT
CDR3 protein: CASSVGAGGYTDTQYF

V gene: TRBV7-2
J gene: TRBJ2-7
clone size: once
D gene: TRBD2
CDR3 DNA: TGTGCCAGCAGCTTAGGAGCGGGAGATGAGCAGTACTTC
CDR3 protein: CASSLGAGDEQYF

V gene: TRBV7-7
J gene: TRBJ2-3
clone size: .
D gene: .
CDR3 DNA: TGTGCTAGCAGCCCCGTGACTAGCACAGATACGCAGTATTTT
CDR3 protein: CASSPVTSTDTQYF

V gene: TRBV5-5
J gene: TRBJ1-1
clone size: .
D gene: TRBD1
CDR3 DNA: TGTGCCAGCAGCTATCAAGACAGGGTGAACACTGAAGCTTTCTTT
CDR3 protein: CASSYQDRVNTEAFF

V gene: TRBV30
J gene: TRBJ1-5
clone size: .
D gene: TRBD1
CDR3 DNA: TGTGCCTGGAGGGGACAGGGATTACAGCCCCAGCATTTT
CDR3 protein: CAWRGQGLQPQHF

V gene: TRBV28
J gene: TRBJ2-3
clone size: .
D gene: TRBD2
CDR3 DNA: TGTGCCAGCAGTTTCGGTAGCGGGAGCGCAGATACGCAGTATTTT
CDR3 protein: CASSFGSGSADTQYF

V gene: TRBV7-6
J gene: TRBJ1-1
clone size: .
D gene: .
CDR3 DNA: TGTGCCAGCAGCCCGACCCGGGGGGGTGGGATGAACACTGAAGCTTTCTTT
CDR3 protein: CASSPTRGGGMNTEAFF

V gene: TRBV9
J gene: TRBJ1-2
clone size: .
D gene: .
CDR3 DNA: TGTGCCAGCAGCGTAAGTGGGGCAATTACCTATGGCTACACCTTC
CDR3 protein: CASSVSGAITYGYTF

V gene: TRBV28
J gene: TRBJ1-5
clone size: .
D gene: .
CDR3 DNA: TGTGCCAGCGAACAGGTGAATCAGCCCCAGCATTTT
CDR3 protein: CASEQVNQPQHF

V gene: TRBV5-8
J gene: TRBJ1-2
clone size: few
D gene: TRBD1
CDR3 DNA: TGTGCCAGCAGCTTTAGGACAGGGTCCTATGGCTACACCTTC
CDR3 protein: CASSFRTGSYGYTF

V gene: TRBV2
J gene: TRBJ2-1
clone size: few
D gene: .
CDR3 DNA: TGTGCCAGCAGCCCGGGGGTCTTATACAATGAGCAGTTCTTC
CDR3 protein: CASSPGVLYNEQFF

V gene: TRBV5-8
J gene: TRBJ1-4
clone size: .
D gene: TRBD1
CDR3 DNA: TGTGCCAGCAGCTTGTCGGCAGGGGGCCTTGAAAAACTGTTTTTT
CDR3 protein: CASSLSAGGLEKLFF

V gene: TRBV6-1
J gene: TRBJ2-7
clone size: .
D gene: TRBD2
CDR3 DNA: TGTGCCAGCACCAGAACTAGCGGGGATACCTACGAGCAGTACTTC
CDR3 protein: CASTRTSGDTYEQYF

V gene: TRBV7-9
J gene: TRBJ2-6
clone size: .
D gene: .
CDR3 DNA: TGTGCCAGCAGCTTCCTCCGGGGTGCTGGGGCCAACGTCCTGACTTTC
CDR3 protein: CASSFLRGAGANVLTF

V gene: TRBV7-9
J gene: TRBJ2-1
clone size: .
D gene: TRBD2
CDR3 DNA: TGTTCCAGCAGCCGCTCGGGACTAGCTCGGAATGAGCAGTTCTTC
CDR3 protein: CSSSRSGLARNEQFF

V gene: TRBV4-3
J gene: TRBJ2-3
clone size: .
D gene: .
CDR3 DNA: TGCACCAGCAGCTGGCTAGCGGAGGGGGAGGATACGCAGTATTTT
CDR3 protein: CTSSWLAEGEDTQYF

V gene: TRBV11-3
J gene: TRBJ2-5
clone size: .
D gene: TRBD2
CDR3 DNA: TGTGCCAGCAGCCGGGGACTAGCGGGGGCCCAAGAGACCCAGTACTTC
CDR3 protein: CASSRGLAGAQETQYF

V gene: TRBV7-3
J gene: TRBJ2-4
clone size: .
D gene: .
CDR3 DNA: TGTGCCAGCAGCTTAACGGCAGGGGGGAACAGTCAGTACTTC
CDR3 protein: CASSLTAGGNSQYF

V gene: TRBV2
J gene: TRBJ2-7
clone size: .
D gene: .
CDR3 DNA: TGTGCCAGCAGTGTAGGGGTGAATTACGAGCAGTACTTC
CDR3 protein: CASSVGVNYEQYF

V gene: TRBV4-3
J gene: TRBJ1-6
clone size: few
D gene: .
CDR3 DNA: TGCGCCAGCAGCCTAGTTTTTAATTCACCCCTCCACTTT
CDR3 protein: CASSLVFNSPLHF

V gene: TRBV19
J gene: TRBJ2-1
clone size: once
D gene: .
CDR3 DNA: TGTGCCAGTAGTATTTCGCCTAGCCCCCACAATGAGCAGTTCTTC
CDR3 protein: CASSISPSPHNEQFF

V gene: TRBV4-2
J gene: TRBJ1-5
clone size: .
D gene: .
CDR3 DNA: TGTGCCAGCAGCCTCGTCGGGGAGCCCCAGCATTTT
CDR3 protein: CASSLVGEPQHF

V gene: TRBV7-3
J gene: TRBJ2-2
clone size: .
D gene: TRBD2
CDR3 DNA: TGTGCCAGCAGCGCCCCGGGGGGGCCGAGGGAGCTGTTTTTT
CDR3 protein: CASSAPGGPRELFF

V gene: TRBV6-1
J gene: TRBJ2-7
clone size: .
D gene: .
CDR3 DNA: TGTGCCAACAGTAACAGGGGGGGCACCTACGAGCAGTACTTC
CDR3 protein: CANSNRGGTYEQYF

V gene: TRBV4-3
J gene: TRBJ2-3
clone size: .
D gene: .
CDR3 DNA: TGCGCCAGCAGCTTCCGTGGAGGGCGGGATACGCAGTATTTT
CDR3 protein: CASSFRGGRDTQYF

V gene: TRBV18
J gene: TRBJ2-7
clone size: .
D gene: .
CDR3 DNA: TGTGCCAGCTCTCCGGGACTTTTGGAGAAGCAGTACTTC
CDR3 protein: CASSPGLLEKQYF

V gene: TRBV28
J gene: TRBJ2-7
clone size: .
D gene: TRBD1
CDR3 DNA: TGTGCCAGCAGTTCGACAGGGTGGTCCTACGAGCAGTACTTC
CDR3 protein: CASSSTGWSYEQYF

V gene: TRBV5-1
J gene: TRBJ2-2
clone size: .
D gene: TRBD2
CDR3 DNA: TGCGCCAGCAGCCCCTCGGCGGCAGGACTAGCGGGACCCACCGGGGAGCTGTTTTTT
CDR3 protein: CASSPSAAGLAGPTGELFF

V gene: TRBV5-1
J gene: TRBJ2-3
clone size: .
D gene: TRBD2
CDR3 DNA: TGCGCCAGCAGCTTCCCCTTAGCGGGAGGGGGGGATACGCAGTATTTT
CDR3 protein: CASSFPLAGGGDTQYF

V gene: TRBV6-6
J gene: TRBJ2-7
clone size: .
D gene: .
CDR3 DNA: TGTGCCAGCAGCCGGCTTGCGGCCTCCTACGAGCAGTACTTC
CDR3 protein: CASSRLAASYEQYF

V gene: TRBV5-5
J gene: TRBJ1-3
clone size: .
D gene: .
CDR3 DNA: TGTGCCAGCAGCTTGGCCTTCGTCTCTGGAAACACCATATATTTT
CDR3 protein: CASSLAFVSGNTIYF

V gene: TRBV7-6
J gene: TRBJ2-7
clone size: .
D gene: TRBD1
CDR3 DNA: TGTGCCAGCAGCCACCCGGGACAGGGGGAGTACTACGAGCAGTACTTC
CDR3 protein: CASSHPGQGEYYEQYF

V gene: TRBV2
J gene: TRBJ2-7
clone size: once
D gene: .
CDR3 DNA: TGTGCCAGCAGTGTATTGGGCAGGGGTTCCTCCTACGAGCAGTACTTC
CDR3 protein: CASSVLGRGSSYEQYF

V gene: TRBV7-6
J gene: TRBJ1-2
clone size: .
D gene: .
CDR3 DNA: TGTGCCAGCAGCTTGGGGAGCTGGGGCTATGGCTACACCTTC
CDR3 protein: CASSLGSWGYGYTF

V gene: TRBV10-3
J gene: TRBJ2-1
clone size: once
D gene: TRBD2
CDR3 DNA: TGTGCCATCAGTGAGGGGGCTAGCGGTCCTCTAAAGAACGACAATGAGCAGTTCTTC
CDR3 protein: CAISEGASGPLKNDNEQFF

V gene: TRBV13
J gene: TRBJ2-3
clone size: .
D gene: .
CDR3 DNA: TGTGCCAGCAGCCTTACGCCGACTTCGGGGACGCAGTATTTT
CDR3 protein: CASSLTPTSGTQYF

V gene: TRBV6-1
J gene: TRBJ2-5
clone size: .
D gene: .
CDR3 DNA: TGTGCCAGCAGTTCCTATGGGGGGTACCAAGAGACCCAGTACTTC
CDR3 protein: CASSSYGGYQETQYF

V gene: TRBV30
J gene: TRBJ2-3
clone size: .
D gene: TRBD1
CDR3 DNA: TGTGCCTGGAGTTTGGGACAGGGGTCCACAGATACACAGTATTTT
CDR3 protein: CAWSLGQGSTDTQYF

V gene: TRBV18
J gene: TRBJ1-2
clone size: .
D gene: TRBD1
CDR3 DNA: TGTGCCAGCTCACCCGGACAGGGGGCGATTGGAGTCTATGGCTACACCTTC
CDR3 protein: CASSPGQGAIGVYGYTF